Given below is one T cell receptor beta chain in context. The antigen remains undetermined. Repertoires were generated with immunoSEQ multiplex PCR, while TCRdb's copy carries only in-frame clones and drops some. Counted here are roughly 72,000 clones, roughly 80% occurring once; the ten biggest clones make up 4.5% to 6%. V lost 1 base and J lost 9, with 7 bases in between. Germline V gives CDR1 SGHNT, CDR2 YYREEE (reference sequence). This CDR3 comprises 11 residues. This sample stems from a study of OX40 agonist ivuxolimab in advanced cancers. General study findings and limits: Clonal expansion was seen in CD4+ and CD8+ blood T cells by week 6 at 0.1 to 3.0 mg/kg. Low levels of normalized T-cell clonal expansion also appeared in some nonresponders.

Source: CD4+ or CD8+ T cells sorted from blood, taken in a trial of the OX40 agonist ivuxolimab. The chain combines TRBV5-4 with TRBJ1-2; D remains ambiguous. The receptor's source is an adult with an advanced solid tumor such as melanoma, head and neck, liver or kidney cancer. This CDR3 is CASSLISSYTF. Here the CDR3 DNA reads TGTGCCAGCAGCTTGATTAGTAGCTACACCTTC.